These T cell receptor beta chains were read from a single sample in a study of CD8 T cells in Susac syndrome. Using its own MiXCR run on the immunoSEQ multiplex PCR reads, TCRdb lists one record per CDR3 protein. Here the sample spans 330,000 or so distinct CDR3 sequences, roughly 90% being singletons. The sample was CD8+ T cells from PBMCs. These receptors were collected from a human donor with multiple sclerosis. Each CDR3 is given with its conserved first and last residue. A D gene is named only where the DNA matches it firmly. Size values are once, few and many counts, or a class for expanded clones, and some rows have none.

clone size	D gene	V gene	J gene	CDR3 protein	CDR3 DNA
-	-	TRBV7-9	TRBJ2-1	CASSLGRGLRYNEQFF	TGTGCCAGCAGCTTGGGCCGGGGACTCCGATACAATGAGCAGTTCTTC
once	TRBD1	TRBV9	TRBJ1-3	CASSFQGAGNTIYF	TGTGCCAGCAGCTTCCAGGGGGCTGGAAACACCATATATTTT
-	TRBD2	TRBV4-3	TRBJ2-1	CASSQESAGGNEQFF	TGCGCCAGCAGCCAAGAAAGCGCGGGAGGGAATGAGCAGTTCTTC
-	TRBD2	TRBV27	TRBJ2-1	CASSLQAGGSHNEQFF	TGTGCCAGCAGTTTACAAGCGGGGGGGAGCCACAATGAGCAGTTCTTC
-	-	TRBV7-9	TRBJ2-3	CASSHLGGSTDTQYF	TGTGCCAGCAGCCACTTAGGGGGGAGCACAGATACGCAGTATTTT
-	-	TRBV29-1	TRBJ1-2	CITREGPHYGYTF	TGCATAACGCGGGAGGGCCCTCACTATGGCTACACCTTC
-	-	TRBV28	TRBJ2-7	CASSWRGLNEQYF	TGTGCCAGCAGTTGGAGGGGGCTGAACGAGCAGTACTTC
-	-	TRBV29-1	TRBJ2-2	CSTKEDTGELFF	TGCAGCACGAAAGAAGACACCGGGGAGCTGTTTTTT
-	TRBD1	TRBV27	TRBJ1-5	CASSSLPGQGNQPQHF	TGTGCCAGCAGTTCCCTCCCGGGACAGGGGAATCAGCCCCAGCATTTT
-	-	TRBV20-1	TRBJ2-7	CSATTVQNYSYEQYF	TGCAGTGCAACCACCGTACAGAATTACTCCTACGAGCAGTACTTC
-	-	TRBV7-2	TRBJ2-7	CASSLGGEMLYEQYF	TGTGCCAGCAGCTTAGGAGGGGAAATGTTATACGAGCAGTACTTC
-	-	TRBV15	TRBJ2-1	CATSGSQDNYNEQFF	TGTGCCACCAGCGGGAGTCAGGACAATTACAATGAGCAGTTCTTC
-	TRBD2	TRBV9	TRBJ2-5	CASSVGSGGAGETQYF	TGTGCCAGCAGCGTAGGTAGCGGGGGGGCCGGTGAGACCCAGTACTTC
-	TRBD2	TRBV12-3/TRBV12-4	TRBJ2-7	CASSPGGGHEQYF	TGTGCCAGCAGTCCTGGGGGGGGACACGAGCAGTACTTC
-	TRBD1	TRBV7-3	TRBJ1-6	CASSLNSPWTGENSPLHF	TGTGCCAGCAGCTTAAACTCTCCCTGGACAGGGGAAAATTCACCCCTCCACTTT
-	-	TRBV6-5	TRBJ1-1	CASSYSGTQYEAFF	TGTGCCAGCAGTTACTCCGGGACACAATATGAAGCTTTCTTT
-	-	TRBV9	TRBJ2-1	CASSVADSLNNEQFF	TGTGCCAGCAGCGTTGCGGACAGCCTTAACAATGAGCAGTTCTTC
-	TRBD1	TRBV19	TRBJ1-5	CASSSTGFGNQPQHF	TGTGCCAGTAGTTCGACAGGGTTTGGCAATCAGCCCCAGCATTTT
-	TRBD2	TRBV30	TRBJ2-1	CAWSGVAGGYNEQFF	TGTGCCTGGAGTGGGGTAGCGGGAGGTTACAATGAGCAGTTCTTC
-	-	TRBV7-9	TRBJ2-1	CASSFPGQNEQFF	TGTGCCAGCAGCTTCCCAGGGCAGAATGAGCAGTTCTTC
-	-	TRBV11-2	TRBJ1-4	CASSDNQVALPPNGKLFF	TGTGCCAGCAGCGACAACCAGGTGGCTCTACCCCCTAATGGAAAACTGTTTTTT
-	TRBD2	TRBV5-8	TRBJ2-7	CASSLSGLALYEQYF	TGTGCCAGCAGCTTGTCGGGACTAGCTCTCTACGAGCAGTACTTC
-	TRBD2	TRBV20-1	TRBJ2-3	CSAQSGGATDTQYF	TGCAGTGCCCAGAGCGGGGGGGCCACAGATACGCAGTATTTT
-	TRBD2	TRBV2	TRBJ2-5	CASSPTGIAGGPVAQYF	TGTGCCAGCAGTCCGACGGGAATAGCGGGGGGACCGGTGGCCCAGTACTTC
few	-	TRBV6-1	TRBJ2-5	CASKNRAYQETQYF	TGTGCCAGCAAAAATCGCGCCTACCAAGAGACCCAGTACTTC
-	-	TRBV20-1	TRBJ2-7	CSAHGTQSYEQYF	TGCAGTGCGCACGGGACGCAATCCTACGAGCAGTACTTC
-	-	TRBV4-1	TRBJ2-7	CASSQEMGFRGYEQYF	TGCGCCAGCAGCCAAGAGATGGGGTTCAGGGGCTACGAGCAGTACTTC
-	TRBD2	TRBV15	TRBJ2-1	CATSRLAGPNEQFF	TGTGCCACCAGCAGATTAGCGGGGCCCAATGAGCAGTTCTTC
-	TRBD1	TRBV4-3	TRBJ2-1	CASSQDLGTGGNEQFF	TGCGCCAGCAGCCAAGATCTCGGGACAGGGGGAAATGAGCAGTTCTTC
-	TRBD1	TRBV3-1	TRBJ2-5	CASSQHTLTGEETQYF	TGTGCCAGCAGCCAGCATACCCTGACAGGGGAGGAGACCCAGTACTTC
-	TRBD2	TRBV20-1	TRBJ2-1	CSARRGLAGGVSYNEQFF	TGCAGTGCTAGAAGAGGACTAGCGGGGGGGGTATCCTACAATGAGCAGTTCTTC
once	-	TRBV27	TRBJ1-1	CASSRPGYTEAFF	TGTGCCAGCAGTCGACCAGGGTACACTGAAGCTTTCTTT
-	TRBD1	TRBV29-1	TRBJ2-7	CSVEEVGTGESEQYF	TGCAGCGTTGAAGAAGTGGGGACAGGGGAATCCGAGCAGTACTTC
-	-	TRBV9	TRBJ2-7	CASSALALSYEQYF	TGTGCCAGCAGCGCTCTAGCGCTCTCCTACGAGCAGTACTTC
-	-	TRBV5-4	TRBJ1-4	CASSLAGRSTNEKLFF	TGTGCCAGCAGCTTGGCCGGAAGGTCAACTAATGAAAAACTGTTTTTT
-	-	TRBV3-1	TRBJ2-7	CASSHGRKLYEQYF	TGTGCCAGCAGCCATGGGAGGAAGTTGTACGAGCAGTACTTC
-	TRBD1	TRBV10-3	TRBJ2-6	CAITPTGGVLAGANVLTF	TGTGCCATCACCCCGACAGGGGGAGTCTTAGCTGGGGCCAACGTCCTGACTTTC
once	-	TRBV12-3/TRBV12-4	TRBJ1-2	CASTLAGFYGYTF	TGTGCCAGCACCTTGGCAGGGTTCTATGGCTACACCTTC
-	TRBD1	TRBV27	TRBJ1-1	CASSLFKGAVGYTEAFF	TGTGCCAGCAGTTTATTTAAGGGGGCGGTTGGTTACACTGAAGCTTTCTTT
-	TRBD1	TRBV29-1	TRBJ2-2	CSVGGPGQGRIGELFF	TGCAGCGTTGGAGGGCCGGGACAGGGACGGATCGGGGAGCTGTTTTTT
-	TRBD1	TRBV4-3	TRBJ2-1	CASSLFRTGNNEQFF	TGCGCCAGCAGCCTCTTCAGGACAGGGAATAATGAGCAGTTCTTC
-	-	TRBV20-1	TRBJ2-1	CSASPPGVHLYNEQFF	TGCAGTGCTTCCCCCCCTGGGGTGCATCTCTACAATGAGCAGTTCTTC
-	-	TRBV7-6	TRBJ1-1	CASTPEGTNTEAFF	TGTGCCAGCACCCCCGAGGGTACGAACACTGAAGCTTTCTTT
-	TRBD1	TRBV29-1	TRBJ2-1	CSVERDRGYEQFF	TGCAGCGTTGAGCGGGACAGGGGATATGAGCAGTTCTTC
-	-	TRBV4-1	TRBJ2-1	CASSQVVYNEQFF	TGCGCCAGCAGCCAAGTTGTATACAATGAGCAGTTCTTC
-	TRBD1	TRBV12-3/TRBV12-4	TRBJ2-7	CASSSGGGGSEQYF	TGTGCCAGCAGTTCAGGGGGCGGCGGATCCGAGCAGTACTTC
-	-	TRBV6-1	TRBJ1-2	CASSEVLSDLDYGYTF	TGTGCCAGCAGTGAAGTACTCAGCGACCTGGACTATGGCTACACCTTC
-	TRBD1	TRBV20-1	TRBJ2-7	CSARVPGQGSYEQYF	TGCAGTGCTAGAGTGCCGGGACAGGGGAGCTACGAGCAGTACTTC
-	TRBD2	TRBV9	TRBJ2-5	CASSAGGPGETQYF	TGTGCCAGCAGCGCGGGGGGGCCCGGGGAGACCCAGTACTTC
-	TRBD1	TRBV4-1	TRBJ2-3	CASSQIPGTASTDTQYF	TGCGCCAGCAGCCAAATTCCTGGGACAGCTAGCACAGATACGCAGTATTTT
-	-	TRBV12-3/TRBV12-4	TRBJ1-4	CASSLGTGRQTNEKLFF	TGTGCCAGCAGTTTAGGAACCGGTAGACAGACTAATGAAAAACTGTTTTTT
-	-	TRBV13	TRBJ2-7	CASSPRGVGYEQYF	TGTGCCAGCAGCCCTCGGGGAGTGGGCTACGAGCAGTACTTC
-	-	TRBV3-1	TRBJ2-2	CASSQDMSGSPTGELFF	TGTGCCAGCAGCCAAGATATGAGCGGGTCCCCGACCGGGGAGCTGTTTTTT
-	-	TRBV7-6	TRBJ2-1	CASSSVSYEQFF	TGTGCCAGCAGCTCAGTAAGTTATGAGCAGTTCTTC
-	-	TRBV4-3	TRBJ2-1	CASSQEGGGLDEQFF	TGCGCCAGCAGCCAAGAAGGGGGGGGGCTCGATGAGCAGTTCTTC